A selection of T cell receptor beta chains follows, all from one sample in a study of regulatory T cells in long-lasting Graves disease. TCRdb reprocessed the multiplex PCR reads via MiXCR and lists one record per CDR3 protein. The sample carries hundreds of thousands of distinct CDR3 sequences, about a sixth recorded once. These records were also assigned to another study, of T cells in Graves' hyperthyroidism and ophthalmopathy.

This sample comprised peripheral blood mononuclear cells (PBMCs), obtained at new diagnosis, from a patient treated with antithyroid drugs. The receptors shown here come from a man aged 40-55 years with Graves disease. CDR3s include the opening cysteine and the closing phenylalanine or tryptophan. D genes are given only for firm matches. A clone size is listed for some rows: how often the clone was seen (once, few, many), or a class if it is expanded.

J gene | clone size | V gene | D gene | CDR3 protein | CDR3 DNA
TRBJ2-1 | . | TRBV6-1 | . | CASSESRAGEQFF | TGTGCCAGCAGTGAATCCAGGGCGGGTGAGCAGTTCTTC
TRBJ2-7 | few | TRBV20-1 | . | CSAKEITGYEQYF | TGCAGTGCAAAGGAAATCACAGGGTACGAGCAGTACTTC
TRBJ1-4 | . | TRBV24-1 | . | CATGGPQGELFF | TGTGCCACCGGGGGACCGCAAGGGGAACTGTTTTTT
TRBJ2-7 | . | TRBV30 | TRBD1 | CAWSWAGTDYEQYF | TGTGCCTGGAGCTGGGCCGGGACAGACTACGAGCAGTACTTC
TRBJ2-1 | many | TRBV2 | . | CASSEVIPGEQFF | TGTGCCAGCAGTGAAGTTATCCCGGGCGAGCAGTTCTTC
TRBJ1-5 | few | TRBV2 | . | CASSVRGAGQSQHF | TGTGCCAGCAGTGTCCGAGGGGCGGGCCAGTCCCAGCATTTT
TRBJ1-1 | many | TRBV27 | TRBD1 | CASRGLRTGLIRTEAFF | TGTGCCAGCAGGGGGTTAAGGACAGGGCTGATAAGAACTGAAGCTTTCTTT
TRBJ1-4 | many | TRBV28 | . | CASSLQGPIRKLFF | TGTGCCAGCAGCTTACAGGGACCTATAAGAAAACTGTTTTTT
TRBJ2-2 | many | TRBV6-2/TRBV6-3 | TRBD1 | CASKRDRNTGELFF | TGTGCCAGCAAAAGGGACAGGAACACCGGGGAGCTGTTTTTT
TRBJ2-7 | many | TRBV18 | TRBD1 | CASSRTGTGSYEQYF | TGTGCCAGCTCACGAACCGGGACAGGGTCCTACGAGCAGTACTTC
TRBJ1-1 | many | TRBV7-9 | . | CASSATTTGIMNTEAFF | TGTGCCAGCAGCGCGACTACCACAGGGATCATGAACACTGAAGCTTTCTTT
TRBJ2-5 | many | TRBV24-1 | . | CATSDNRDGTQETQYF | TGTGCCACCAGTGATAACCGGGACGGTACCCAAGAGACCCAGTACTTC
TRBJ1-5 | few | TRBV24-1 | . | CATSDGYSNQPQHF | TGTGCCACCAGTGACGGATATAGCAATCAGCCCCAGCATTTT
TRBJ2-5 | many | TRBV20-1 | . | CSAPPFRGGDLATQYF | TGCAGTGCTCCTCCGTTTCGAGGGGGGGACTTGGCGACCCAGTACTTC
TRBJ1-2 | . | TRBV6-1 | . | CASSELGFGYTF | TGTGCCAGCAGTGAACTGGGATTTGGCTACACCTTC
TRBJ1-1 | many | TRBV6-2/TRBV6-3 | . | CASSYSSRANTEAFF | TGTGCCAGCAGTTACTCCTCCAGGGCGAACACTGAAGCTTTCTTT
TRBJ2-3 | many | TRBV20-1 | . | CSASVDSTDTQYF | TGCAGTGCTAGCGTAGATTCCACAGATACGCAGTATTTT
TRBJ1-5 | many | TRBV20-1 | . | CSARGGNSNQPQHF | TGCAGTGCCAGGGGTGGGAATAGCAATCAGCCCCAGCATTTT
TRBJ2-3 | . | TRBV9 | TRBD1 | CASIGTGGDTQYF | TGTGCCAGCATAGGGACAGGGGGGGATACGCAGTATTTT
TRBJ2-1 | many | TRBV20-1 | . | CSIPTDLNEQFF | TGCAGTATACCGACAGACCTCAATGAGCAGTTCTTC
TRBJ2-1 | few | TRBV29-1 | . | CSGTLYNEQFF | TGCAGCGGGACACTATACAATGAGCAGTTCTTC